Reported below is one T cell receptor beta chain. This clonotype was counted many times. The antigen this receptor binds is unknown. Nothing much larger sits one base from this clone, and base qualities are not available. The label giving this sample's treatment or condition can be read as: allogeneic hematopoietic cell transplantation with graft depleted of TCRalphabeta T cells and CD19 B cells. The children who served as transplant recipients had been given grafts of TCRalphabeta/CD19-depleted allogeneic hematopoietic cells. The entry originates in a study of T-cell reconstitution after alpha-beta-depleted transplantation in children (dated by TCRdb to about 2016). At the level of the whole study: Using TCR repertoire profiling, the study followed T-cell immune reconstitution in a quantitative way in children after TCRalphabeta/CD19-depleted allogeneic hematopoietic cell transplantation.

Summary of the overall study and its limitations: The apparently early alphabetaT-cell count recovery about two months after transplant was reportedly dependent on only several hundred rapidly expanded clones derived from non-depleted graft cells. Hyperexpanded clone frequencies declined over subsequent months; after one year, T-cell counts and TCRbeta diversity were mostly attributed to newly produced T cells. In some patients, the high TCRbeta diversity seen at day 60 was put down to recipient T cells and intrathymic progenitors that had survived conditioning.

Library preparation employed PCR. The data were produced on an Illumina HiSeq 2500. TCR library preparation used molecular barcoding, with unique molecular identifiers applied to normalize quantification of the TCRbeta repertoire. TCRdb reran the public reads through fastp at Q25 and MiXCR, keeping productive beta chains. Each record represents a unique CDR3 protein, reported with the most common genes and DNA among its rows. Across this sample there are 200,000 to 250,000 distinct CDR3 sequences, with 11% seen only once. Together, the top ten hold 25% to 30% of the sample. V is reduced by 3 bases and J by 0 bases, leaving a spacing of 15 bases between them. From a lookup of the germline V gene (reference sequence), CDR1 and CDR2 are DFQATT and SNEGSKA. Its CDR3 holds 16 amino acids, cysteine through phenylalanine. The sequence is cut down to CDR3 DNA, 48 bases in frame from base 1.

The sequence links TRBV20-1 to TRBJ1-5, with an unclear D gene assignment. The input for sequencing was PBMCs, taken before TCRalphabeta/CD19-depleted stem cell transplant. The sequence was obtained from a child less than two years old with acute myeloid leukemia, due to receive a stem cell transplant. The DNA sequence follows: TGCAGTGCTAGTGACGACATGGGCAATAGCAATCAGCCCCAGCATTTT. Its translation reads: CSASDDMGNSNQPQHF.